The text below deals with one TCR beta chain. Antigen: not known. Sequencing was performed with immunoSEQ multiplex PCR; in TCRdb, only in-frame clones are kept and a portion is missing. The table shows 200,000 to 250,000 clones, with roughly 87% occurring only once. The sample belongs to a study of cytomegalovirus exposure and HLA in healthy donors. Overall study: Per a later analysis, the approximately 690 first-cohort and approximately 120 validation repertoires shared one platform.

Study-level points and caveats: Specificity for CMV antigens was confirmed in vitro for a few of the CMV-associated chains. Rare TCR sequences dominated, though some public TCRs recurred in many donors.

In germline, CDR1 is SEHNR, CDR2 FQNEAQ (reference sequence). Trimming cost V 4 bases and J 0 bases; bases outside gene matches: 11. The CDR3 extends over 17 amino acids. The study drew the donors from its roughly 120-subject validation cohort, separate from the roughly 670-subject first cohort. Sequenced: PBMCs. The TCR sequence derives from a man aged 18 to 30 in good health and CMV-seropositive. The J gene is TRBJ1-2, the V gene TRBV7-9; TRBD1 agrees at 7 bases. The CDR3, as DNA: TGTGCCAGCAGCTACTTACCGGGACAGACCTCTAACTATGGCTACACCTTC. Its translation is CASSYLPGQTSNYGYTF.